This passage covers 3 T cell receptor beta chains from one sample sequenced in a study of T-cell reconstitution after alpha-beta-depleted transplantation in children. Unique molecular identifiers were incorporated when the TCRbeta library was constructed. TCRdb re-called the PCR reads through MiXCR, storing one row per CDR3 protein. The data contain over 550,000 distinct CDR3 sequences, over 9.5% of them singletons. The source material was PBMCs from the stem cell graft donor, sampled from the stem cell graft. The receptors were gathered from a human donor who donated a stem cell graft to a child with acute myeloid leukemia.

This clonotype was detected only a few times. This sequence joins TRBV7-3 and TRBJ2-1; 9 bases are a match to TRBD1. The CDR3 is made up of 14 amino acids. Trimming at V came to 5 bases and at J to 6 bases, leaving 5 bases not matched to a gene. Looked up from germline, CDR1 is SGHTA and CDR2 is FQGTGA. The CDR3 coding sequence is TGTGCCAGCAGCCGGGACAGGGCGGGCAATGAGCAGTTCTTC. Translating gives CASSRDRAGNEQFF.

The table lists this clonotype with many counts. The CDR3 nucleotides are TGTGCCAGCAGTGATCGGCCAGGGGGAGAGGCCGAGCAGTACTTC. Encoded protein: CASSDRPGGEAEQYF. This chain connects TRBV6-1 to TRBJ2-7, with TRBD1 matching 7 bases. Trimming at V came to 3 bases and at J to 6 bases, leaving 11 bases not matched to a gene. Germline loops: CDR1 MNHNS, CDR2 SASEGT. The CDR3 extends over 15 amino acids.

In its sample, this clonotype was seen a few times. The V and J genes are TRBV12-3 or TRBV12-4 and TRBJ1-1; no clear D gene. V was cut by 10 bases and J by 2 bases, with 17 bases left in between. CDR3 length equals 14 residues. CDR3 nucleotide sequence: TGTGCCACCACCTTTCGGAAGGGAAACACTGAAGCTTTCTTT. Amino acid sequence: CATTFRKGNTEAFF.